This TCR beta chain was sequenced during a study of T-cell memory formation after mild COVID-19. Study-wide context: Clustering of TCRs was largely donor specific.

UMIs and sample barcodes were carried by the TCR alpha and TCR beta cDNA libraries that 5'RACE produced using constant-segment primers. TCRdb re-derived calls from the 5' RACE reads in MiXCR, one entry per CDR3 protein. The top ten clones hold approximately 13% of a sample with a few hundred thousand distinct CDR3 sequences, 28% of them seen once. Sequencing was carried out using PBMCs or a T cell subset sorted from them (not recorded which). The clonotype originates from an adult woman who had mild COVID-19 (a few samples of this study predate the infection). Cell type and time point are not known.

The CDR3 DNA reads as TGTGCCAGCAGCTACGGACTAGCGGGGGTGGAGACCCAGTACTTC. It translates to CASSYGLAGVETQYF. This chain links TRBV7-6 with TRBJ2-5; TRBD2 aligns across 13 bases. CDR3 length: 15 amino acids. Losses at the gene ends were 4 bases for V and 5 bases for J; bases not matched to a gene: 4. Germline CDR1 and CDR2: SGHVS and FNYEAQ.